Each of the 26 T cell receptor beta chains below was sequenced from the same sample in a study of shared clonotypes between healthy human individuals. This table comes from immunoSEQ multiplex PCR, and its TCRdb copy is limited to in-frame clones, with some not included. Of 950,000 to 1,200,000 clones in the sample, 60% to 85% were seen once. Sequenced sample: memory CD4+ T cells from PBMCs. Subset reported: CD45RA-negative fraction. These receptors all stem from a man aged 18 to 35 in good health. Some clones in this sample may be carry-over from other donors' samples.

The chain employs TRBV2 and TRBJ2-1; 8 nucleotides align to TRBD1. The V and J ends lost 11 bases and 6 bases, in that order; junction bases with no gene match: 3. The CDR3 spans 11 residues. Germline CDR1 reads SNHLY; CDR2 reads FYNNEI. The CDR3 DNA reads as TGTGCCGGCGACAGGGGCAATGAGCAGTTCTTC. This encodes CAGDRGNEQFF.

CDR3 residues: CASRPNGGTEAFF. CDR3 sequence (DNA): TGTGCCAGCAGGCCAAACGGGGGCACTGAAGCTTTCTTT. The rearrangement links TRBV16 to TRBJ1-1; D is possibly TRBD1 (5 bases). V lost 6 bases and J lost 4, with 12 bases in between. CDR1 and CDR2 from the germline V gene are KGHSY and FQNENV. The CDR3 length is 13 residues.

The chain uses TRBV18 and TRBJ2-2; 7 bases are shared with TRBD2. Unmatched junction bases numbered 9, after V lost 0 bases and J lost 5 bases. Per the germline V gene, CDR1 is KGHSH and CDR2 is LQKENI. The CDR3 covers 17 residues. The CDR3: CASSPPVGGSGTGELFF. The DNA for the CDR3 is TGTGCCAGCTCACCACCGGTCGGCGGGAGCGGGACCGGGGAGCTGTTTTTT.

The chain couples TRBV5-6 to TRBJ2-7; possibly TRBD1 for D (6 bases). Germline CDR1 is SGHDT and CDR2 is YYEEEE. CDR3 length: 13 amino acids. The V and J ends lost 3 bases and 5 bases respectively, with 12 bases between them. CDR3 in amino acids: CASSSPSGDEQYF. In nucleotides, the CDR3 is TGTGCCAGCAGCTCGCCGTCAGGGGACGAGCAGTACTTC.

This clone was seen many times. The sample carries other DNA sequences with the same CDR3. The chain employs TRBV5-1 and TRBJ2-4; a weak D match, TRBD2 (5 bases). This CDR3 spans 14 amino acids. The V gene's germline CDR1 is SGHRS and CDR2 YFSETQ. Trimming removed 1 base from V and 8 bases from J, with 13 bases in between. CDR3 coding DNA: TGCGCCAGCAGCTTGTGGGGATCCGGGGACATTCAGTACTTC. It translates to CASSLWGSGDIQYF.

This clone was found many times. The chain combines TRBV5-1 with TRBJ2-7; 7 nucleotides agree with TRBD1. The CDR3 has 14 amino acids. After removal of 4 bases from V and 4 bases from J, the junction contained 8 bases not matched to a gene. CDR1 is SGHRS and CDR2 is YFSETQ in the germline V gene. This chain's CDR3 is CASSVGDSLYEQYF. CDR3 coding DNA: TGCGCCAGCAGCGTGGGGGACAGTCTTTACGAGCAGTACTTC.

For this clone: At one of its ends the junction is not consistent with the germline gene, which may arise from a read error. J is TRBJ2-1 and V is TRBV11-3; D perhaps matches TRBD2 (6 bases). The CDR3 covers 15 residues. Germline CDR1 reads SGHNT; CDR2 reads YENEEA. CDR3 DNA: TGTGCCAGCAGCTTGACTAGGAACTCCTACGATGAGCAGTTCTTC. It translates to CASSLTRNSYDEQFF. Filled out from reference TRBV11-3 and TRBJ2-1, the complete variable domain reads EAGVVQSPRYKIIEKKQPVAFWCNPISGHNTLYWYLQNLGQGPELLIRYENEEAVDDSQLPKDRFSAERLKGVDSTLKIQPAELGDSAVYLCASSLTRNSYDEQFFGPGTRLTVL.

The table lists this clone with a few counts. This rearrangement joins TRBV2 to TRBJ2-5; D is undetermined. V lost 8 bases and J 4 bases, leaving 11 bases between the germline ends. Germline V CDR1 and CDR2: SNHLY, FYNNEI. This CDR3 comprises 12 residues. In nucleotides, the CDR3 is TGTGCCAGCGGCCTTTCGACAGAGACCCAGTACTTC. This codes for CASGLSTETQYF.

This clone was seen a few times. V is TRBV2 and J is TRBJ1-1; 7 bases map to TRBD1. The CDR3 runs to 14 residues. Trimming removed 4 bases from V and 4 bases from J; junction bases left unmatched: 6. The germline V gene encodes CDR1 SNHLY and CDR2 FYNNEI. As DNA, the CDR3 is TGTGCCAGCAGTGGTCCCCACAGGGGCACTGAAGCTTTCTTT. Translated: CASSGPHRGTEAFF.

As regards this clone: This may stem from a read error, because a much larger clone lies one nucleotide away. The final CDR3 position lacks the conserved phenylalanine or tryptophan, pointing to a likely read error. The V call is TRBV6-6, the J call TRBJ1-1, with D maybe TRBD1 (5 bases). The CDR3 covers 14 residues. Germline lookup yields CDR1 MNHNY and CDR2 SVGAGI (reference sequence). Trimming shortened V by 4 bases and J by 8 bases, and 17 bases separated the two germline ends. DNA of the CDR3: TGTGCCAGCAGTTGGGTACTGGGGGTTGGGGAAGCTTTCTCT. The encoded protein is CASSWVLGVGEAFS.

This chain links TRBV10-3 with TRBJ1-4; perhaps TRBD1 as D (6 bases). V dropped 10 bases and J dropped 4 bases, with 13 bases sitting between them. This CDR3 region has 13 residues. Germline V CDR1 and CDR2: ENHRY, SYGVKD. The CDR3 DNA reads as TGTGCCACACAGGGACGACTTAATGAAAAACTGTTTTTT. Its translation is CATQGRLNEKLFF.

The chain is built from TRBV28 and TRBJ1-2; a weak D match, TRBD1 (5 bases). V was pared by 10 bases and J by 2 bases, with 8 bases between. Germline-derived CDR1 and CDR2 are MDHEN and SYDVKM. The CDR3 covers 11 residues. The CDR3 coding sequence is TGTGCCATCAACAGGAACTATGGCTACACCTTC. It is translated as CAINRNYGYTF.

The chain carries TRBV5-1 and TRBJ2-3; TRBD2 matches 9 bases. CDR1 is SGHRS and CDR2 is YFSETQ in the germline V gene. The CDR3 is made up of 16 amino acids. V was clipped by 0 bases and J by 4 bases; unmatched bases: 6. The CDR3, as DNA: TGCGCCAGCAGCTTGGGGCCCTCTAGCGGGGCAGATACGCAGTATTTT. The encoded protein is CASSLGPSSGADTQYF.

In DNA, the CDR3 is TGCGCCAGCAGCTTACGGACTAGCGGGAGAACCACCGGGGAGCTGTTTTTT. This sequence encodes CASSLRTSGRTTGELFF. The chain is built from TRBV4-1 and TRBJ2-2; TRBD2 matches at 13 bases. The trim removed 5 bases at V and 4 bases at J, leaving 7 bases unmatched. Looked up from germline, CDR1 is MGHRA and CDR2 is YSYEKL. The CDR3 extends over 17 amino acids.

V usage is TRBV4-2 and J usage is TRBJ1-4; possibly TRBD1 for D (5 bases). Deletions cut 2 bases from V and 3 bases from J, with 16 bases between. CDR1 is LGHNA and CDR2 is YNFKEQ in the germline V gene. The CDR3 sequence is 17 residues long. CDR3 bases: TGTGCCAGCAGCCAAAGAGGCAGGGAGGGCCCTAATGAAAAACTGTTTTTT. Translating it yields CASSQRGREGPNEKLFF.

CDR3 protein: CAGTSRGDYHGRNQPQHF. The CDR3 nucleotides read TGTGCCGGCACGTCACGGGGCGATTACCACGGCAGGAATCAGCCCCAGCATTTT. The genes are TRBV27 and TRBJ1-5; D possibly corresponds to TRBD1 (5 bases). The CDR3 loop spans 18 amino acids. Germline CDR1 is MNHEY and CDR2 is SMNVEV (reference sequence). The V end was cut by 11 bases, the J end by 4 bases, with 30 bases between.

The chain combines TRBV19 with TRBJ2-1; 12 bases agree with TRBD2. Germline V gives CDR1 LNHDA, CDR2 SQIVND (reference sequence). After removal of 7 bases from V and 7 bases from J, the junction contained 11 bases not matched to a gene. The CDR3 spans 16 residues. CDR3: CASTRTSGEVWNEQFF. Here the CDR3 DNA reads TGTGCCAGTACCAGGACTAGCGGGGAAGTTTGGAATGAGCAGTTCTTC.

This clone was seen only a few times. The CDR3 sequence is CASRAGTSGQETQYF. The CDR3 nucleotides are TGTGCCAGCAGGGCCGGGACTAGCGGACAAGAGACCCAGTACTTC. The V call is TRBV2, the J call TRBJ2-5; 11 bases agree with TRBD2. Per germline, CDR1 SNHLY and CDR2 FYNNEI. This CDR3 spans 15 amino acids. Trimming removed 6 bases from V and 2 bases from J; junction bases left unmatched: 5.

The J gene is TRBJ2-2, the V gene TRBV5-1, with D tentatively TRBD1 (6 bases). Germline assignment: CDR1 SGHRS and CDR2 YFSETQ. The CDR3 is 16 amino acids. With 7 bases removed from V and 4 bases from J, the gap between germline ends came to 20 bases. The CDR3 here is CASLARGNTGTGELFF. As DNA, the CDR3 is TGCGCCAGCCTTGCGAGGGGGAATACGGGCACCGGGGAGCTGTTTTTT.

This chain links TRBV5-4 with TRBJ2-7; 9 bases fit TRBD2. The germline CDR1 and CDR2 sequences are SGHNT and YYREEE (reference sequence). The CDR3 is 13 residues long. V lost 5 bases, J lost 2 bases, and 2 bases stayed unmatched. The CDR3 DNA sequence: TGTGCCAGCAGTCCTAGCGGGGCCTACGAGCAGTACTTC. It yields the protein CASSPSGAYEQYF.

V and J are TRBV19 and TRBJ1-2; D unresolved. This CDR3 has 12 residues. Trimming pared 6 bases from V and 5 bases from J, leaving 10 bases between. The germline V gene has CDR1 LNHDA and CDR2 SQIVND (reference sequence). CDR3 in amino acids: CASSPRDYGYTF. CDR3 bases: TGTGCCAGTAGCCCAAGAGATTATGGCTACACCTTC.

The chain carries TRBV5-5 and TRBJ1-3; D remains ambiguous. Germline CDR1 SGHKS, CDR2 YYEKEE (reference sequence). The CDR3 covers 14 residues. V was shortened by 4 bases and J by 1 base, with 9 bases between the two germline ends. The CDR3 region is CASSPSGSGNTIYF. The CDR3 DNA reads TGTGCCAGCAGCCCTTCGGGGTCTGGAAACACCATATATTTT. The full variable domain, in which reference TRBV5-5 and TRBJ1-3 provide the parts outside the CDR3, is DAGVTQSPTHLIKTRGQQVTLRCSPISGHKSVSWYQQVLGQGPQFIFQYYEKEERGRGNFPDRFSARQFPNYSSELNVNALLLGDSALYLCASSPSGSGNTIYFGEGSWLTVV.

The J gene is TRBJ2-1, the V gene TRBV9; no clear D. CDR1 and CDR2 (germline): SGDLS, YYNGEE. The CDR3 is 14 amino acids. Trimming pared 0 bases from V and 5 bases from J, leaving 9 bases between. The CDR3: CASSVVAWDNEQFF. The DNA for the CDR3 is TGTGCCAGCAGCGTAGTAGCCTGGGACAATGAGCAGTTCTTC.

The chain couples TRBV19 to TRBJ2-2, with no clear D. Germline V gene lookup returns CDR1 LNHDA and CDR2 SQIVND (reference sequence). V lost 2 bases and J lost 3, with 4 bases in between. The CDR3 length is 13 residues. CDR3 region: CASSIRHTGELFF. CDR3 nucleotide sequence: TGTGCCAGTAGTATAAGACACACCGGGGAGCTGTTTTTT.

For this clone: At one end the junction does not follow the germline gene, possibly because of a read error. The genes are TRBV7-8 and TRBJ1-1, with D maybe TRBD1 (5 bases). Per the germline V gene, CDR1 is SGHVS and CDR2 is FQNEAQ. CDR3 length: 13 amino acids. CDR3 in amino acids: CASSPTRGRVSHF. The CDR3, as DNA: TGTGCCAGCAGCCCTACTAGGGGCAGGGTGTCCCACTTT.

The chain is built from TRBV30 and TRBJ2-2; 7 bases match TRBD2. V lost 4 bases, J lost 1 base, and 21 bases stayed unmatched. The V gene's germline CDR1 is GTSNPN and CDR2 SVGIG (reference sequence). CDR3 length: 20 amino acids. The CDR3 bases are TGTGCCTGGACCATGCGGGGGAAACCAGCGGAGCCGCTGAACACCGGGGAGCTGTTTTTT. Translated, it gives CAWTMRGKPAEPLNTGELFF.